This T cell receptor beta chain was captured in a study of shared clonotypes between healthy human individuals. Study information: Per donor, CD8 memory used one plate, CD8 naive used two, CD4 memory used three and CD4 naive used three.

The V gene end was trimmed by 2 bases and the J gene end by 8 bases; junction bases not matched to a gene: 14. Germline V gene sequence: CDR1 PRHDT, CDR2 FYEKMQ (reference sequence). CDR3 length: 17 residues. Positively selected for CCR7, the CD45RO-negative cells used as naive CD8 cells excluded terminally differentiated effector memory CD45RA+ cells. HIV-negative, healthy adults without recent acute infections or vaccinations were the donors. Tens of thousands of T cell genomes, or approximately 0.2 ug DNA, went into the sorted-subset replicate PCRs. Libraries were prepared by immunoSEQ multiplex PCR; TCRdb keeps only in-frame clonotypes and omits some of them. In the table there are some 2.1 million clones, roughly 95% of which are singletons. Comment on this clone: No antigen is known for it.

Study findings and constraints: In contrast to clonotypes shared by all four donors, non-shared clonotypes had lower generation probabilities.

The receptor's source is a man younger than 35 in good health. Some clones in this sample may be carry-over from other donors' samples. Specimen: naive CD8+ T cells from PBMCs. This chain links TRBV13 with TRBJ2-1; 8 nucleotides align to TRBD2. As DNA, the CDR3 is TGTGCCAGCAGCTTAACCCCGGGACTAGGGCCAAGTGATGAGCAGTTCTTC. Its protein is CASSLTPGLGPSDEQFF.